The sequence of this T cell receptor beta chain was determined in a study of cytomegalovirus exposure and HLA in healthy donors (TCRdb year 2017). Looking at the study overall: An earlier analysis of approximately 550 of the donors reported approximately 270 Gb of sequence data and 100 million to 130 million unique TCR beta sequences from around 200 million T cells. All discovery cohort repertoires had been generated on a single sequencing platform. Rather than using new phenotypic data, the later analysis identified candidate immune exposures from TCR beta sequences and from how often those sequences occurred across donors. HLA typing covered class I and class II loci at four-digit resolution. Typing coverage varied by locus: roughly 629-640 donors for A, B, C, DRB1 and DQB1; approximately 520 for DQA1; 600 to 610 for DPA1; roughly 450 for DPB1. To predict cytomegalovirus infection status, the study brought together high-throughput TCR immunosequencing, statistical association of individual TCRs with disease status, and machine learning. Alongside the repertoire data, information on donor age, sex, ethnicity and CMV serostatus was compiled. The T cell repertoires of several hundred subjects were profiled by immunosequencing and related to cytomegalovirus serostatus. On average, roughly 240,000 unique TCR beta nucleotide sequences were sequenced per donor among a few hundred genotyped donors of the cohort, with roughly 18% of those sequences being non-productive. The genetic ancestry cluster associated with self-reported Caucasian donors included about 81% of the roughly 410 genotyped donors. The study aimed to test whether cataloging public T cell receptors could reveal signatures of past pathogen exposure. A separate validation cohort of 100 to 150 different subjects was used in addition to the approximately 610-subject first cohort. A later analysis re-examined previously published TCR beta repertoires from 600 to 700 donors and added high-resolution HLA genotyping to investigate patterns of TCR occurrence. In an earlier analysis of about 590 of the donors, high-throughput TCR beta sequencing was used to judge whether each TCR beta V gene segment behaved as functional or pseudogenic. In a later genetic analysis, genome-wide SNP genotypes for about three fifths of the roughly 670 donors were used, and that subset was treated as a discovery cohort. Several DR-DQ haplotypes were treated as single units for association and clustering because of strong linkage in the cohort. About 280 gigabases of sequencing data and around 85 million unique TCR sequences made up an early release that covered roughly 670 HLA-typed donors. General findings and caveats noted by the study authors: In this cohort, only TCR beta chains were sequenced, and detectable features were limited by the absence of alpha or paired-chain data. Because HLA typing was missing for some donors at each locus, association tests included only the typed subset. A further reported finding was that TCR beta sequences accurately predicted the HLA-A and HLA-B alleles for most subjects in the first cohort. An association between a missense DCLRE1C variant and V-gene and J-gene trimming of TCR beta chains was found in a later genetic analysis and replicated in an independent cohort. Assigning TCR associations to individual alleles was difficult when HLA alleles, especially DR and DQ, strongly co-occurred. While some public TCRs were present in many individuals, most TCR sequences turned up only very rarely across donors. CMV serostatus was the only immune exposure information available for the cohort. Cytomegalovirus status was reported to be diagnosed by the classifier with high specificity and sensitivity in both the original and validation cohorts. According to the authors, the approach could potentially be generalized to other disease states and immunological phenotypes. In a later analysis, TCR association rates were found to vary across HLA loci, with the most associated TCRs seen for DRB1 alleles and the fewest for HLA-C alleles. The earlier analysis of about 600 of the donors excluded some 15 rarely observed V segments, including chromosome 9 orphons, because counts were too low. A later analysis found that most CMV-associated TCR beta chains appeared HLA-restricted, with HLA associations seemingly driven largely by CMV exposure. An earlier analysis of around 540 of the donors showed that most TCR beta V segments appeared in productive rearrangements either about 87% or about 30% of the time, which broadly matched IMGT annotations. In the study, approximately 160 TCR beta chains were listed as associated with cytomegalovirus. Linkage disequilibrium might explain the correlated functional status among segregating V segments, but an unknown experimental factor could not be excluded. Specific HLA alleles were associated with roughly 16,000 TCR beta sequences at a false discovery rate of 0.05 in a later analysis. Presence/absence analyses assumed roughly uniform sequencing depth across donors, an assumption that may not hold. In vitro tests confirmed that three of the cytomegalovirus-associated TCR beta chains recognize cytomegalovirus antigens. A later analysis found that HLA-associated TCR beta chains were more clonally expanded and had lower generation probabilities than equally common non-associated chains. A cluster of highly shared sequence variants was judged likely to represent a technical artifact of the sequencing pipeline. In a later analysis, several top co-occurrence clusters were reported to appear linked to parvovirus B19, influenza, CMV and Epstein-Barr virus. According to a later genetic analysis, donors in an Asian-associated ancestry cluster had fewer N-insertions in productive TCRs than the approximately 650-donor mean.

The cohort was made up of 666 healthy bone marrow donors. Cohort members were all nominally healthy when sampled, although unrecorded immune exposures were likely present. The donor tested CMV seronegative and was one of the 352 seronegative cohort members. Each donor provided a peripheral blood sample, and peripheral blood mononuclear cells were used for TCR beta sequencing. Genomic DNA extraction from the blood cell samples was performed with the Qiagen DNeasy Blood Extraction Kit. About this clone: Its antigen is still unknown. Base quality data are lacking; no much larger clone is found one base away.

Libraries came from the immunoSEQ multiplex PCR assay. A mixture of 60 forward primers for TCR Vbeta segments and 13 reverse primers for TCR Jbeta segments was used in the multiplex PCR. A multiplex PCR assay on genomic DNA amplified the CDR3 region of rearranged TCR beta genes. The Illumina HiSeq System was used to sequence the amplified TCR beta libraries as 87-base-pair reads. The paper's processing steps were these. A later analysis counted about 80 million unique TCR beta chains across the 550 to 700 repertoires, and around 9.9 million of these chains were shared by at least two donors. To remove PCR and sequencing errors, raw reads were error-corrected and collapsed into unique sequences using a nearest-neighbor algorithm that merged closely related sequences. To assign V, D and J gene segments, CDR3 sequences were aligned to IMGT reference sequences. For a sequence to be retained, a match of at least six nucleotides was required to both a V gene segment and a J gene segment. A rearrangement was called productive if the CDR3 had no stop codons and remained in frame with V and J, and every other rearrangement was called non-productive. CDR3 was defined by IMGT convention, running from the second conserved V-encoded cysteine to the conserved J-encoded phenylalanine. The earlier analysis of about 500 of the donors excluded sequences that lacked an unambiguous match to a single V gene segment. An earlier analysis of a few hundred of the donors classified V segments as functional when productive rearrangements were above 56.7% and as segregating when the standard deviation between donors was above 5%. A statistical classification framework was built for diagnosing cytomegalovirus status from the catalog of TCR beta chain sequences. V and J gene assignment, in a later analysis, came from comparing TCR nucleotide sequences with IMGT/GENE-DB human TR gene sequences. Using the TCRdist pipeline, a later analysis assigned CDR3 sequences along with most-parsimonious VDJ recombination scenarios. A later analysis defined each TCR beta chain by its CDR3 amino acid sequence plus V-gene family, and excluded reads lacking a unique V-gene family. To address suspected cross-contamination and a sequencing artifact, a later analysis removed some 620 highly shared, low-generation-probability nucleotide sequences. In a later analysis, a clonal expansion index was calculated for each public chain from normalized within-repertoire ranks of inferred template counts. In a later analysis, generation probabilities were computed with a VDJ recombination model fitted to out-of-frame rearrangements, and the resulting probabilities were checked against IGoR. Hypergeometric tests were used in a later analysis to score TCR-TCR, TCR-HLA and TCR-CMV co-occurrence, with a repertoire-size bias correction applied to the TCR pairs. In a later analysis, false discovery rates were estimated by permuting HLA or CMV assignments 20 times. In a later analysis, co-occurring TCRs were grouped with DBSCAN, and TCRdist sequence similarity was added when clustering was performed within HLA-allele-positive subsets. Repertoires with fewer than 30,000 or more than 120,000 public chains, plus five repertoires with anomalous nucleotide sharing, were excluded from co-occurrence clustering. As stored in TCRdb, this immuneACCESS dataset retains in-frame rearrangements with V and J assigned. A fraction of the clones does not appear; measured against another copy, unresolved V genes explain less than half of the discrepancy, and the remainder lacks a known reason. V and J calls and clone size are as listed in that table; D and trimming were resolved from the DNA. In all, the sample holds about 73,000 clones, and roughly 70% of those were seen once. The ten largest clones represent roughly 12% of the sample.

The sample was PBMCs. The sequence was collected from a man aged 70-80 years in good health and CMV-seronegative.

The DNA is TGTGCCGGAGACCTAGGGGGGGCCTACACCTTC. This yields the protein CAGDLGGAYTF. The V gene is TRBV9 and the J gene is TRBJ1-2; matching of 6 bases hints at TRBD1 as the D gene. The CDR3 numbers 11 residues from cysteine through phenylalanine. The sequence is cut down to CDR3 DNA, 33 bases in frame from base 1. Via the germline V gene, CDR1 is SGDLS and CDR2 YYNGEE. The V and J ends are trimmed by 10 bases and 10 bases, leaving 17 bases between them.